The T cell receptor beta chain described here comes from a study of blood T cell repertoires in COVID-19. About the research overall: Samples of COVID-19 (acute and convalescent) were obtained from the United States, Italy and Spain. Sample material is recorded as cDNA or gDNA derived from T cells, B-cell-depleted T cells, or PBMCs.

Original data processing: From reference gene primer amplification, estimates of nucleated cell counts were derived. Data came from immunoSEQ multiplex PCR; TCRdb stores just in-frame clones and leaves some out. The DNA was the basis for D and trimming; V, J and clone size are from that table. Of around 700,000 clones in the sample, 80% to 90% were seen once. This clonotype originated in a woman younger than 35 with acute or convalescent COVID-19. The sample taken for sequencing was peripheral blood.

The DNA for the CDR3 is TGCAGCGTTGAAGATCCTGGGAGCCTCTATGGCTACACCTTC. Translated: CSVEDPGSLYGYTF. The rearrangement uses TRBV29-1 and TRBJ1-2; D not resolved. Germline lookup yields CDR1 SQVTM and CDR2 ANQGSEA. Trimming shortened V by 0 bases and J by 4 bases, and 12 bases separated the two germline ends. The CDR3 runs 14 residues. Complete variable domain (other parts from reference TRBV29-1 and TRBJ1-2): SAVISQKPSRDICQRGTSLTIQCQVDSQVTMMFWYRQQPGQSLTLIATANQGSEATYESGFVIDKFPISRPNLTFSTLTVSNMSPEDSSIYLCSVEDPGSLYGYTFGSGTRLTVV.